This T cell receptor (beta chain) stems from a study of CD8 T cells in ankylosing spondylitis. Quantitative barcoded 5'-RACE was used to prepare TCR beta libraries. A single record per CDR3 protein comes from TCRdb applying MiXCR to the 5' RACE reads. The data hold some 15,000 distinct CDR3 sequences, with roughly 8% observed a single time. This CDR3 region has 11 residues. V was clipped by 4 bases and J by 8 bases, with 8 bases between them. CDR1 and CDR2 (germline): DFQATT, SNEGSKA (reference sequence). This clonotype was detected ten times or more. Antigen: not known. Points from the study as a whole: Significant enrichment of disease-linked clones was reported in matched ankylosing spondylitis synovial fluid.

The TCR was taken from a male donor with ankylosing spondylitis or in good health (not recorded which). Sequenced material: blood. This rearrangement joins TRBV20-1 to TRBJ1-4; D is unclear. CDR3 sequence: CSAKQREKLFF. CDR3 nucleotide sequence: TGCAGTGCTAAACAGCGGGAAAAACTGTTTTTT.